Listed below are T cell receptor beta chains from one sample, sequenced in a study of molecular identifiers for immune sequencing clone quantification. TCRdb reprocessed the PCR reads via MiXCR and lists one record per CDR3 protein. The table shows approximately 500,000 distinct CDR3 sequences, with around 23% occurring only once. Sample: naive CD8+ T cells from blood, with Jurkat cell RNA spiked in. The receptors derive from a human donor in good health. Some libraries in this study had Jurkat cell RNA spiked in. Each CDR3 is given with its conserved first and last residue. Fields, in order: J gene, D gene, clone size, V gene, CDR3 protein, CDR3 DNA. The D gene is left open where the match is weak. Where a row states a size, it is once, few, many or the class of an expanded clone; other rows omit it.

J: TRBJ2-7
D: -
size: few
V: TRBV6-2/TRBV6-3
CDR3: CASSYGDFRAYEQYF
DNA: TGTGCCAGCAGTTACGGGGACTTCAGGGCCTACGAGCAGTACTTC

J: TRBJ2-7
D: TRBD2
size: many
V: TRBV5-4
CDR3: CASSLVGTSTYEQYF
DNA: TGTGCCAGCAGCTTGGTCGGGACTAGCACCTACGAGCAGTACTTC

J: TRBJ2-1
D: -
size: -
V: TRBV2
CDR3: CASEEGTLSGSEQFF
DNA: TGTGCCAGCGAGGAAGGGACATTAAGCGGTAGTGAGCAGTTCTTC

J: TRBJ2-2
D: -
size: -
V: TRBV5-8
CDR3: CASSFHTGSDTGELFF
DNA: TGTGCCAGCAGCTTCCACACCGGGTCGGACACCGGGGAGCTGTTTTTT

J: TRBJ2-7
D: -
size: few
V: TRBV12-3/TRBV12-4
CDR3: CASSWKGVYEQYF
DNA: TGTGCCAGCAGTTGGAAGGGTGTTTACGAGCAGTACTTC

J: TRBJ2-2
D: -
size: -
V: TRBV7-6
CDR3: CASSLALLNTRELFF
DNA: TGTGCCAGCAGCTTAGCTCTGTTGAACACCAGGGAGCTGTTTTTT

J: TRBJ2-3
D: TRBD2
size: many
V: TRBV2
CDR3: CASSVTTSGGYTDTQYF
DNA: TGTGCCAGCAGTGTCACAACTAGCGGGGGATATACAGATACGCAGTATTTT

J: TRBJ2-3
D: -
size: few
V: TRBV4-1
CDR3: CASSPVTASTQYF
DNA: TGCGCCAGCAGCCCAGTGACAGCTTCTACGCAGTATTTT

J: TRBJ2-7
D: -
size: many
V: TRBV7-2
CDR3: CASRRTPGSGPEQYF
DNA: TGTGCCAGCAGACGCACTCCGGGCTCAGGCCCCGAGCAGTACTTC

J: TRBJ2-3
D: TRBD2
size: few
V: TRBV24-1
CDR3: CATSDPLSTSGRLDTQYF
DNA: TGTGCCACCAGTGATCCACTATCGACTAGCGGGAGGCTAGATACGCAGTATTTT

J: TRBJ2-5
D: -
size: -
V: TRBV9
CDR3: CASSPPASQETQYF
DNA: TGTGCCAGCAGCCCCCCGGCTAGCCAAGAGACCCAGTACTTC

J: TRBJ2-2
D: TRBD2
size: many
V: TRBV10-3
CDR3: CAISLSGETGELFF
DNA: TGTGCCATTTCCCTTAGCGGGGAGACCGGGGAGCTGTTTTTT

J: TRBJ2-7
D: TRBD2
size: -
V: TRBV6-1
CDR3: CATKKRGVLSYEQYF
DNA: TGTGCCACCAAAAAACGGGGGGTGCTCTCCTACGAGCAGTACTTC

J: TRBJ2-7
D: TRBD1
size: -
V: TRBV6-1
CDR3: CASSEGTGANYEQYF
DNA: TGTGCCAGCAGTGAAGGTACAGGGGCGAACTACGAGCAGTACTTC

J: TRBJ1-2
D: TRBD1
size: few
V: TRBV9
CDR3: CASSAGTGSYYGYTF
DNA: TGTGCCAGCAGCGCAGGGACAGGGTCATACTATGGCTACACCTTC

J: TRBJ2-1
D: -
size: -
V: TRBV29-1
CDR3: CSVGSQNLNEQFF
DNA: TGCAGCGTTGGATCCCAGAATTTGAATGAGCAGTTCTTC

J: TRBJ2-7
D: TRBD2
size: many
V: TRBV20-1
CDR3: CSARWTSGNEQYF
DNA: TGCAGTGCCCGTTGGACTAGCGGAAACGAGCAGTACTTC

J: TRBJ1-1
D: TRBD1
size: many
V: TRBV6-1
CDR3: CASSGTGGLTEAFF
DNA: TGTGCCAGCAGTGGGACAGGGGGCCTCACTGAAGCTTTCTTT

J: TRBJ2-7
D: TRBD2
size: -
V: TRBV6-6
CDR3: CASLGTSGGTPYEQYF
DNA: TGTGCCTCGCTTGGGACTAGCGGGGGAACCCCCTACGAGCAGTACTTC

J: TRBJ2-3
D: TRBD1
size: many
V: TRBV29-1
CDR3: CSVLTRGPNPSDTQYF
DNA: TGCAGCGTGCTCACGAGGGGGCCCAATCCCTCGGATACGCAGTATTTT

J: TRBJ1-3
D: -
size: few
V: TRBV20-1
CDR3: CSAQGPNSGNTIYF
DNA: TGCAGTGCCCAGGGTCCCAACTCTGGAAACACCATATATTTT

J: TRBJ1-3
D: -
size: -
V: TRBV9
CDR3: CASSVGYYSGNTIYF
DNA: TGTGCCAGCAGCGTGGGGTATTACTCTGGAAACACCATATATTTT

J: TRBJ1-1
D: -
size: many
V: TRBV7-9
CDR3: CASSPTPGARGEAFF
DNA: TGTGCCAGCAGCCCTACACCGGGGGCCAGGGGTGAAGCTTTCTTT

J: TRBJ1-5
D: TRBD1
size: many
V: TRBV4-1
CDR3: CASSQGQGGNQPQHF
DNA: TGCGCCAGCAGCCAGGGACAGGGAGGGAATCAGCCCCAGCATTTT

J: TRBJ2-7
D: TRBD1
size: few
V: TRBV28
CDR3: CASRLTGGTNYEQYF
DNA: TGTGCCAGCAGACTTACAGGGGGCACTAACTACGAGCAGTACTTC

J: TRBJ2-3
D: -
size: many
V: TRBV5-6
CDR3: CASSPYREKPDTQYF
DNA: TGTGCCAGCAGCCCGTACAGGGAGAAGCCAGATACGCAGTATTTT

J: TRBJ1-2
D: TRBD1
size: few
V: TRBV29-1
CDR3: CSVEATGGFYGYTF
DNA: TGCAGCGTTGAAGCGACAGGGGGCTTCTATGGCTACACCTTC

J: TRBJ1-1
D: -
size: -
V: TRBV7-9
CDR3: CASAGGIDTEAFF
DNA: TGTGCCAGCGCGGGGGGCATAGACACTGAAGCTTTCTTT

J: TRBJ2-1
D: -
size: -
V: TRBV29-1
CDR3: CSASENEQFF
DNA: TGCAGCGCTAGTGAGAATGAGCAGTTCTTC

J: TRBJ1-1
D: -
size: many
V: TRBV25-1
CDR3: CASSESRAGFEAFF
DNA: TGTGCCAGCAGTGAATCCAGGGCTGGCTTTGAAGCTTTCTTT

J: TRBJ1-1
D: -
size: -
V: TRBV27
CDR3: CASSTWTESQNTEAFF
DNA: TGTGCCAGCAGTACCTGGACAGAGAGTCAGAACACTGAAGCTTTCTTT

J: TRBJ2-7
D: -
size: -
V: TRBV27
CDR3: CASSRISGDGQYF
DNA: TGTGCCAGCAGTCGCATCTCGGGCGACGGGCAGTACTTC

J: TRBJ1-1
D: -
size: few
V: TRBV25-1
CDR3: CASSEDNEAFF
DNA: TGTGCCAGCAGTGAAGACAATGAAGCTTTCTTT

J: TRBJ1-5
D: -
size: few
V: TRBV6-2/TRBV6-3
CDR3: CASSYSSGFVQPQHF
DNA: TGTGCCAGCAGTTACTCCTCAGGGTTCGTACAGCCCCAGCATTTT

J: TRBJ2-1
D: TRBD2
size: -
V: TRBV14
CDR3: CASSLLGLAYNEQFF
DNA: TGTGCCAGCAGCCTTTTGGGACTAGCTTACAATGAGCAGTTCTTC

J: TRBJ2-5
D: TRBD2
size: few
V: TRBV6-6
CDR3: CASSSDPVLAGSETQYF
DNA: TGTGCCAGCAGTTCCGATCCCGTTTTAGCGGGATCGGAGACCCAGTACTTC

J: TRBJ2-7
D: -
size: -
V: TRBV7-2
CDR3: CASSLDSLYEQYF
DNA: TGTGCCAGCAGCTTAGATAGCCTCTACGAGCAGTACTTC

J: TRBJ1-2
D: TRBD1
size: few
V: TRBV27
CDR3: CASSLQGAPNGYTF
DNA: TGTGCCAGCAGTTTACAGGGGGCGCCGAATGGCTACACCTTC

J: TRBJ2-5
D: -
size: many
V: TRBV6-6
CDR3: CASSYSNARAQETQYF
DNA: TGTGCCAGCAGTTACTCGAACGCCAGGGCCCAAGAGACCCAGTACTTC

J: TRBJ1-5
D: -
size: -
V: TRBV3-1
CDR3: CASSQVPGFHQSQHF
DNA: TGTGCCAGCAGCCAAGTTCCGGGGTTTCATCAGTCCCAGCATTTT

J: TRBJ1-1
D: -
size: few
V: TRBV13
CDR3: CASSSRTSAEAFF
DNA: TGTGCCAGCAGCTCCAGGACATCGGCGGAAGCTTTCTTT

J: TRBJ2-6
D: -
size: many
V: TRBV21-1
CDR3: CASSNQGGWASGANVLTF
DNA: -

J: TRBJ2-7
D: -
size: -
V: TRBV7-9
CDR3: CASSSRDTTYEQYF
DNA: TGTGCCAGCAGCTCCCGGGACACGACCTACGAGCAGTACTTC

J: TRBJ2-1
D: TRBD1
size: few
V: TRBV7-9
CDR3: CASSPTGGRSYNEQFF
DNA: TGTGCCAGCAGCCCAACAGGGGGCCGCTCCTACAATGAGCAGTTCTTC

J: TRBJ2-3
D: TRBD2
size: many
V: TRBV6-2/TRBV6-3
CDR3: CASSYGTSGRRRTDTQYF
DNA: TGTGCCAGCAGTTACGGGACTAGCGGGAGAAGGAGGACAGATACGCAGTATTTT

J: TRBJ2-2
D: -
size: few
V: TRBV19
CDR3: CASSIGRWTGELFF
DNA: TGTGCCAGTAGTATAGGTCGGTGGACCGGGGAGCTGTTTTTT

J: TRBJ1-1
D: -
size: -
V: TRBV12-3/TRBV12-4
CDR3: CASGPSPGQNTEAFF
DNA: TGTGCCAGCGGACCCTCCCCGGGACAGAACACTGAAGCTTTCTTT